This T cell receptor (beta chain) was found in a study of T cell responses to AZD1222 COVID-19 vaccine. TCRdb's table, derived via immunoSEQ multiplex PCR, lists solely in-frame clones and lacks some. Of around 110,000 clones in the sample, around nine tenths were seen once. The germline V and J ends were trimmed by 3 bases and 4 bases, with 10 bases remaining between them. Germline CDR1 is LNHDA and CDR2 is SQIVND (reference sequence). This CDR3 comprises 15 residues. The chain joins TRBV19 to TRBJ1-6; no clear D gene. This specimen consisted of peripheral blood, obtained 28 days after the second AZD1222 dose. This clonotype originated in an adult who received the AZD1222 COVID-19 vaccine. CDR3 coding DNA: TGTGCCAGTAGTATGGCAGGCCGGTATAATTCACCCCTCCACTTT. This codes for CASSMAGRYNSPLHF. Variable domain in full (rest from reference TRBV19 and TRBJ1-6): DGGITQSPKYLFRKEGQNVTLSCEQNLNHDAMYWYRQDPGQGLRLIYYSQIVNDFQKGDIAEGYSVSREKKESFPLTVTSAQKNPTAFYLCASSMAGRYNSPLHFGNGTRLTVT.